A selection of T cell receptor beta chains follows, all from one sample in a study of CD8+CD57+ T cells in acquired aplastic anemia. From the reads, TCRdb called clonotypes with MiXCR, one entry per CDR3 protein. The table shows some 190,000 distinct CDR3 sequences, with 40% to 55% occurring only once. Specimen: sorted CD4+, CD8+, or CD8+CD57+ T cells (not recorded which) from PBMCs. The receptors derive from a human donor in good health. Each CDR3 is given with its conserved first and last residue.

V	J	CDR3
TRBV7-9	TRBJ2-7	CASSPLPPTSEQYF
TRBV6-1	TRBJ1-4	CASSDGQVNNEKLFF
TRBV11-1	TRBJ2-5	CASSLTSEGAGGRETQYF
TRBV20-1	TRBJ1-1	CSASTGQPTEAFF
TRBV2	TRBJ2-7	CASKDRGLDSYEQYF
TRBV11-2	TRBJ2-1	CASSLTITHYNEQFF
TRBV24-1	TRBJ2-1	CATSDVTRGVYERFF
TRBV19	TRBJ2-2	CASSMGGLVTGELFF
TRBV14	TRBJ2-3	CASSPFTDTQYF
TRBV19	TRBJ2-6	CASTSTGSGANVLTF
TRBV7-6	TRBJ2-7	CASSPGTWDEQYF
TRBV5-1	TRBJ2-6	CASSSWTGTGANVLTF
TRBV24-1	TRBJ2-5	CATSDGGQGALETQYF
TRBV7-2	TRBJ2-3	CASSLVPLRGDTQYF
TRBV20-1	TRBJ2-7	CSALKSAGGPHEQYF
TRBV10-3	TRBJ1-6	CAISGAGTGNSPLHF
TRBV14	TRBJ2-5	CASSQPGLGTQYF
TRBV20-1	TRBJ2-5	CSALTSGGQETQYF
TRBV19	TRBJ1-6	CASSRPVRHYNSPLHF
TRBV24-1	TRBJ2-7	CATSVSGSGEQYF
TRBV4-3	TRBJ2-3	CASSQYKQGASTDTQYF
TRBV2	TRBJ2-3	CASRELSGSTQYF